The clone carrying this T cell receptor beta chain was counted a few times. The data were obtained in a study of blood T cells in healthy people across ages. Germline CDR1 SQVTM, CDR2 ANQGSEA. The CDR3 runs to 13 residues. V shed 5 bases, J shed 2 bases, and the junction held 4 bases outside the gene matches. Together with a sample-barcoded 5' primer, a J-beta primer mix was included in a second PCR lasting about 6 to 11 cycles. In TCRdb, the 5' RACE reads were re-called with MiXCR into one record per CDR3 protein. The repertoire holds more than 1 million distinct CDR3 sequences, with around 45% as singletons.

This chain uses TRBV29-1 with TRBJ2-7, with 9 bases fitting TRBD1. The sequenced material came from blood. The TCR was taken from a woman in her fifties or sixties in good health. The DNA of the CDR3 is TGCAGCGTTCGAAGGGACAGGGCCTACGAGCAGTACTTC. Protein sequence: CSVRRDRAYEQYF.